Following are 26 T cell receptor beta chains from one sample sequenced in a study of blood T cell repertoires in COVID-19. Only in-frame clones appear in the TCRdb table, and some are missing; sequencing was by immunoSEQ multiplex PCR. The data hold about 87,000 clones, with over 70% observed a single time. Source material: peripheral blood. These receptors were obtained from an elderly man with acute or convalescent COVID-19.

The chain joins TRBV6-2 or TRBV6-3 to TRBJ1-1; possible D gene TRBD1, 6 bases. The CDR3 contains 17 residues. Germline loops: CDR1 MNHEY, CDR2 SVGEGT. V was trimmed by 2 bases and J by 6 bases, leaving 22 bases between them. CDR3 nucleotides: TGTGCCAGCAGTTACGAAGGGGGTCGAGGTGCGCGGGCTGAAGCTTTCTTT. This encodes CASSYEGGRGARAEAFF.

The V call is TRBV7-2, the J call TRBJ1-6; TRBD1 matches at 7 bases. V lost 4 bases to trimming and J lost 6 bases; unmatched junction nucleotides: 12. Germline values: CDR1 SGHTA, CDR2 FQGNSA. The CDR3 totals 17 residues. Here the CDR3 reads CASSSPGAGGGNSPLHF. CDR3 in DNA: TGTGCCAGCAGCTCCCCCGGGGCAGGGGGAGGTAATTCACCCCTCCACTTT.

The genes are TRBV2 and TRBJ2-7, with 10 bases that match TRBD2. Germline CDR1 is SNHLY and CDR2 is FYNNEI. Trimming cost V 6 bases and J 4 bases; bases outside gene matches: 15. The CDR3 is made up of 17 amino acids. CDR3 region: CASRPLPLGLAAYEQYF. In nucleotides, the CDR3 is TGTGCCAGCAGACCCCTCCCCCTTGGACTAGCGGCATACGAGCAGTACTTC.

This CDR3 is CASSHGTGDRNEKLFF. CDR3 nucleotides: TGTGCCAGCAGTCACGGGACAGGGGACCGGAATGAAAAACTGTTTTTT. The rearrangement links TRBV6-2 or TRBV6-3 to TRBJ1-4; 10 bases are a match to TRBD1. The CDR3 has 16 amino acids. V shed 5 bases, J shed 5 bases, and the junction held 8 bases outside the gene matches. CDR1 MNHEY and CDR2 SVGEGT come from the germline V gene.

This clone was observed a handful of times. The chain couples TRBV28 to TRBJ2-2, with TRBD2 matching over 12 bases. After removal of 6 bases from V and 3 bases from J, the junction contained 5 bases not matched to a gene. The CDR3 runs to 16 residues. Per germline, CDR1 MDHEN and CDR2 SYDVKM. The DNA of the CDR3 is TGTGCCAGCAGAGAAGGACTAGCGGGATACACCGGGGAGCTGTTTTTT. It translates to CASREGLAGYTGELFF.

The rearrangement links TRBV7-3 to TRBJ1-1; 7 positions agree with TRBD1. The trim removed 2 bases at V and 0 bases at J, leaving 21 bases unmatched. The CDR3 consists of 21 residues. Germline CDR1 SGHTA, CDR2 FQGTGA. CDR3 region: CASSLSPIPRQGPFMNTEAFF. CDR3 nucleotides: TGTGCCAGCAGCTTATCTCCAATTCCCCGACAGGGACCATTCATGAACACTGAAGCTTTCTTT. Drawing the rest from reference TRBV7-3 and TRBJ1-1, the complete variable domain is GAGVSQTPSNKVTEKGKYVELRCDPISGHTALYWYRQSLGQGPEFLIYFQGTGAADDSGLPNDRFFAVRPEGSVSTLKIQRTERGDSAVYLCASSLSPIPRQGPFMNTEAFFGQGTRLTVV.

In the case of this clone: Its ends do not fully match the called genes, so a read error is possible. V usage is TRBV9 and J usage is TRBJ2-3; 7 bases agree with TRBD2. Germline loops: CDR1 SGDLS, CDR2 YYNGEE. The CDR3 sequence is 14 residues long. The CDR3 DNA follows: TGTGCCAGCAGCGTAGCTAGCGGCACATATACGCAGTATTTT. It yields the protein CASSVASGTYTQYF.

CDR3 protein: CASGSGRAIYEQFF. In DNA, the CDR3 is TGTGCCAGTGGCAGCGGGAGGGCGATCTATGAGCAGTTCTTC. This chain links TRBV19 with TRBJ2-1; 10 bases are shared with TRBD2. The CDR3 extends over 14 amino acids. Germline V lookup: CDR1 LNHDA, CDR2 SQIVND (reference sequence). V dropped 8 bases and J dropped 8; count of bases not matched to a gene: 9. Filled out from reference TRBV19 and TRBJ2-1, the complete variable domain reads DGGITQSPKYLFRKEGQNVTLSCEQNLNHDAMYWYRQDPGQGLRLIYYSQIVNDFQKGDIAEGYSVSREKKESFPLTVTSAQKNPTAFYLCASGSGRAIYEQFFGPGTRLTVL.

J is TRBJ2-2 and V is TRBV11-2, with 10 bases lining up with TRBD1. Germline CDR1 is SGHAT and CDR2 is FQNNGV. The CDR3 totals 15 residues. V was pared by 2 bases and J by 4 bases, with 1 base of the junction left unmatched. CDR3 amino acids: CASSLRDRGTGELFF. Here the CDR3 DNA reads TGTGCCAGCAGCTTACGGGACAGGGGCACCGGGGAGCTGTTTTTT.

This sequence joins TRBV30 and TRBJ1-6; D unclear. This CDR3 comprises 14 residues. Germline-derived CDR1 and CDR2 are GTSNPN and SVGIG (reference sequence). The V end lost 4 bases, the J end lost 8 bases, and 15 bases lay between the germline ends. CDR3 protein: CAWTGFGVYSPLHF. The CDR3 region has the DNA TGTGCCTGGACGGGTTTCGGGGTTTATTCACCCCTCCACTTT. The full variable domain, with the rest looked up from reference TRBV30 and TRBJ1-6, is SQTIHQWPATLVQPVGSPLSLECTVEGTSNPNLYWYRQAAGRGLQLLFYSVGIGQISSEVPQNLSASRPQDRQFILSSKKLLLSDSGFYLCAWTGFGVYSPLHFGNGTRLTVT.

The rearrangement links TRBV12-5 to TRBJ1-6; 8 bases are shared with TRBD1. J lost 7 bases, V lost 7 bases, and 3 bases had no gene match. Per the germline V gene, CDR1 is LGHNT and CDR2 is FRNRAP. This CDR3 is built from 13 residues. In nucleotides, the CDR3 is TGTGCTAGTGCCGGACAGGGCAATTCACCCCTCCACTTT. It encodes CASAGQGNSPLHF.

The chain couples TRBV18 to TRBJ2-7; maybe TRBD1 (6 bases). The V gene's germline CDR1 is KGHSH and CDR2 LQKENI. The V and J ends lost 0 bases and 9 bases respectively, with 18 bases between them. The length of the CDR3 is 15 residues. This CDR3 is CASSPPTGSAEGQYF. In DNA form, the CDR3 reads TGTGCCAGCTCACCACCAACAGGGTCGGCAGAAGGGCAGTACTTC.

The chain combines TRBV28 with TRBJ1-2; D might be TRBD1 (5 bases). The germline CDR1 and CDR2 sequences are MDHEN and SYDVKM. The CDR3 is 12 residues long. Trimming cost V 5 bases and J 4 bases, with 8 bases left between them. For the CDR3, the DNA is TGTGCCAGCAGTCCTCAGGGCTATGGCTACACCTTC. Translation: CASSPQGYGYTF.

The CDR3 is CASSQEPWGHEQYF. The CDR3 bases are TGCGCCAGCAGCCAAGAACCCTGGGGGCACGAGCAGTACTTC. The chain employs TRBV4-3 and TRBJ2-7; tentatively, D is TRBD1 (6 bases). Per germline, CDR1 LGHNA and CDR2 YSLEER. V was cut by 0 bases and J by 5 bases, with 11 bases left in between. CDR3 length: 14 residues.

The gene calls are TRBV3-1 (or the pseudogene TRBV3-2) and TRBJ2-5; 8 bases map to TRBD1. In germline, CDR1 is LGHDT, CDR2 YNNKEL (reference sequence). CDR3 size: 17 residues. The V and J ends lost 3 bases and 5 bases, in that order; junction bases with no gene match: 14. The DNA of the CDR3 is TGTGCCAGCAGCCACGGACCCCGGACAGGGTTGGGGGAGACCCAGTACTTC. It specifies CASSHGPRTGLGETQYF.

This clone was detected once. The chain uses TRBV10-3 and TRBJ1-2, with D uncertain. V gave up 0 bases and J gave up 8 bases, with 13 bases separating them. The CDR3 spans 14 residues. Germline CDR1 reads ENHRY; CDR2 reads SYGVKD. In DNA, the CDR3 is TGTGCCATCAGTGAGTCGGGCCCGCCCCAGGGCTACACCTTC. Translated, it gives CAISESGPPQGYTF.

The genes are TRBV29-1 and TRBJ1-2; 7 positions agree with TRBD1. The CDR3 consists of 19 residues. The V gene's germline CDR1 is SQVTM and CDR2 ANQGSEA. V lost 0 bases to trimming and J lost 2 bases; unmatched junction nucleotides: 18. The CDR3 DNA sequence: TGCAGCGTTGAAGATAGGGGGCTAAGAGGGCTAGGAACCAACTATGGCTACACCTTC. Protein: CSVEDRGLRGLGTNYGYTF. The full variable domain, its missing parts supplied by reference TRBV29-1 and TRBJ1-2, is SAVISQKPSRDICQRGTSLTIQCQVDSQVTMMFWYRQQPGQSLTLIATANQGSEATYESGFVIDKFPISRPNLTFSTLTVSNMSPEDSSIYLCSVEDRGLRGLGTNYGYTFGSGTRLTVV.

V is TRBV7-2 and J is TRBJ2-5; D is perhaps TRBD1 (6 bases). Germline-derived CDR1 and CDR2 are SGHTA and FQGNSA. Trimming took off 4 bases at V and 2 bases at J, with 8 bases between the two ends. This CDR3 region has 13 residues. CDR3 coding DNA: TGTGCCAGCAGCTCGACAGGACAAGAGACCCAGTACTTC. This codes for CASSSTGQETQYF.

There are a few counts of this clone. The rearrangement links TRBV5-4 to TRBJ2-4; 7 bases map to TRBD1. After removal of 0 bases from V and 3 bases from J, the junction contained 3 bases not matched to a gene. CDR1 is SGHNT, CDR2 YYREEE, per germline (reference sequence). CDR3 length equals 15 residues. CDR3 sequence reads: CASSLGTGVKNIQYF. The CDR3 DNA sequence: TGTGCCAGCAGCTTGGGGACAGGAGTCAAAAACATTCAGTACTTC.

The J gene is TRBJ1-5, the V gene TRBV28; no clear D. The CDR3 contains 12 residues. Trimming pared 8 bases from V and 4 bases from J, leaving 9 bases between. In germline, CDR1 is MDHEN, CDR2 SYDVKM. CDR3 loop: CASRVLNQPQHF. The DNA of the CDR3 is TGTGCCAGCCGGGTTCTTAATCAGCCCCAGCATTTT.

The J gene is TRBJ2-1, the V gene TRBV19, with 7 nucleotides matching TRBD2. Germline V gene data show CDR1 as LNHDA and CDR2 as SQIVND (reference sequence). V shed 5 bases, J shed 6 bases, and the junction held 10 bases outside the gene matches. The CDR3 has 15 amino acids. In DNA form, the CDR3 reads TGTGCCAGTAGTCTCCGACTAGCTACGGGCAATGAGCAGTTCTTC. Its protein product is CASSLRLATGNEQFF.

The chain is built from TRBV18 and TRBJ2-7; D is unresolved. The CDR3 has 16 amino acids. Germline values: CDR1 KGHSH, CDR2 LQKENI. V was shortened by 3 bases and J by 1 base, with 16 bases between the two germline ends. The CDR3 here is CASSPGYGRFSYEQYF. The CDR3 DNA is TGTGCCAGCTCACCGGGTTATGGCAGGTTTTCCTACGAGCAGTACTTC.

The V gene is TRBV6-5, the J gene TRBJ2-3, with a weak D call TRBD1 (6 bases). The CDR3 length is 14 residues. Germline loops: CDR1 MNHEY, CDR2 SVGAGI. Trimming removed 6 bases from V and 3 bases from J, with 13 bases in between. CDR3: CASRDRSVTDTQYF. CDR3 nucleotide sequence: TGTGCCAGCAGGGACAGAAGTGTTACAGATACGCAGTATTTT.

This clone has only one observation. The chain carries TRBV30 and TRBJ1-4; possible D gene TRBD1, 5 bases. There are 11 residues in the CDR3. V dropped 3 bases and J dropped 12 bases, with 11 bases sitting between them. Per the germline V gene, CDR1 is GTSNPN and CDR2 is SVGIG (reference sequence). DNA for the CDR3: TGTGCCTGGAGGTTGGGGCAGCAACTGTTTTTT. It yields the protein CAWRLGQQLFF.

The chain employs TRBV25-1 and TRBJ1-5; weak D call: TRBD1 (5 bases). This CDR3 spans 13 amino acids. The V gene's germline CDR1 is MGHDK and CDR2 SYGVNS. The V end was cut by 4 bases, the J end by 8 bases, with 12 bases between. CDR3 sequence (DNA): TGTGCCAGCAGTGGGAAGGGGTTAGAGCCCCAGCATTTT. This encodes CASSGKGLEPQHF.

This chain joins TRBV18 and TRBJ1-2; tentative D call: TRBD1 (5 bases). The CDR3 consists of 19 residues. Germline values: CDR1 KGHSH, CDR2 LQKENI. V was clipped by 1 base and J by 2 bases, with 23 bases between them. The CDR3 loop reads CASSPRQGGSVGFNYGYTF. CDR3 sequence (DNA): TGTGCCAGCTCACCACGGCAGGGTGGGTCCGTTGGGTTCAACTATGGCTACACCTTC.